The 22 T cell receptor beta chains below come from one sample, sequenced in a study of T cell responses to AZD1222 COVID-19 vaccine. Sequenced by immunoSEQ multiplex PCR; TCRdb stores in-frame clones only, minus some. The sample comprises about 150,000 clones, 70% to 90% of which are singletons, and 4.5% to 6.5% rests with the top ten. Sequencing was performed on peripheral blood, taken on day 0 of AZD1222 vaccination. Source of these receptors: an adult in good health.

DNA of the CDR3: TGCGCCAGCAGCCAAGACCGCGGACGGTTTACTCGGAACCTCAATGAGCAGTTCTTC. Residues: CASSQDRGRFTRNLNEQFF. This rearrangement joins TRBV4-3 to TRBJ2-1; D not resolved. This CDR3 has 19 amino acids. Germline loops: CDR1 LGHNA, CDR2 YSLEER. V lost 0 bases, J lost 6 bases, and 24 bases lay in between.

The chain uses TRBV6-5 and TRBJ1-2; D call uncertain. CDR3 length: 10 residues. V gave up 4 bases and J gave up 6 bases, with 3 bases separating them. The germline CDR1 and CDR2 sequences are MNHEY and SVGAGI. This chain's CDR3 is CASSWHGYTF. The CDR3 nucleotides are TGTGCCAGCAGTTGGCATGGCTACACCTTC.

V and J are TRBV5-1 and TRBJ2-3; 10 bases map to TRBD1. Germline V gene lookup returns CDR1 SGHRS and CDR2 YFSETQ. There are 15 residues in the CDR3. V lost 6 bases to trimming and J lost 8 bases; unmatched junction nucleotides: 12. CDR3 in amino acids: CASKLGTGATFTQYF. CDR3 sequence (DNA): TGCGCCAGCAAACTCGGGACAGGGGCGACCTTTACGCAGTATTTT.

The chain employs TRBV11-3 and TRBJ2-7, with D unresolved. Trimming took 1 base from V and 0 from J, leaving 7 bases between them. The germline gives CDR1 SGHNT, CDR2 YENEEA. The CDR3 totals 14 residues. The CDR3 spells CASSLGGDSYEQYF. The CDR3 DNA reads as TGTGCCAGCAGCTTAGGAGGAGACTCCTACGAGCAGTACTTC. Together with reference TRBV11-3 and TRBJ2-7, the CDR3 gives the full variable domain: EAGVVQSPRYKIIEKKQPVAFWCNPISGHNTLYWYLQNLGQGPELLIRYENEEAVDDSQLPKDRFSAERLKGVDSTLKIQPAELGDSAVYLCASSLGGDSYEQYFGPGTRLTVT.

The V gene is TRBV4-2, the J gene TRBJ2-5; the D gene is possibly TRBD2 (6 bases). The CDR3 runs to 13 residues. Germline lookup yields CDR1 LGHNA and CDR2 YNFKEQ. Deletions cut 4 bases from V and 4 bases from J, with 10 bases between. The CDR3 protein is CASSRGDPETQYF. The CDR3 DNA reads TGTGCCAGCAGCCGGGGGGACCCAGAGACCCAGTACTTC.

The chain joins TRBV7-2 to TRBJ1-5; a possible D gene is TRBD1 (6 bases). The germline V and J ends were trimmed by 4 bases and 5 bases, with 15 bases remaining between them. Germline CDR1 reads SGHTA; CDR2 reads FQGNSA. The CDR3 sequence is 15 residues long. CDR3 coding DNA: TGTGCCAGCAGCTCCCCCGACAGGACATATCAGCCCCAGCATTTT. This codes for CASSSPDRTYQPQHF.

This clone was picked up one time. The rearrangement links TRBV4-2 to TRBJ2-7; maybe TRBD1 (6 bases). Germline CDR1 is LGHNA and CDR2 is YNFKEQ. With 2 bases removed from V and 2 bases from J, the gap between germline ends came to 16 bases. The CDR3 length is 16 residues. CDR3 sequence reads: CASSQPTGTLAYEQYF. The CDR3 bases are TGTGCCAGCAGCCAACCTACCGGGACATTAGCCTACGAGCAGTACTTC.

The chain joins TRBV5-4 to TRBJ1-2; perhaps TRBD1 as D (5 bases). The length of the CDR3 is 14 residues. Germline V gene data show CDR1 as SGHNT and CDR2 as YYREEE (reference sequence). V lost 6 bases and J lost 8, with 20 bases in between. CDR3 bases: TGTGCCAGCACCTCCGGGACCCGAAAAGGGGGCTACACCTTC. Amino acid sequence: CASTSGTRKGGYTF.

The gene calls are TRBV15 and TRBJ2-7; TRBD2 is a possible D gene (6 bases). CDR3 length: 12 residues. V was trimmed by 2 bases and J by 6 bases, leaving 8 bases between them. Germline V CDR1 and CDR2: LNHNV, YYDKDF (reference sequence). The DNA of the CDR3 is TGTGCCACCAGCAGACAGGGACTCGAGCAGTACTTC. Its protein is CATSRQGLEQYF.

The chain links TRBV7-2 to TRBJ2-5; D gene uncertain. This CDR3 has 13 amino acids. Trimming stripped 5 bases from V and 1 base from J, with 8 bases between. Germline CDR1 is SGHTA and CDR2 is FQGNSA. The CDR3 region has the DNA TGTGCCAGCAGCCGAATCCCCCAAGAGACCCAGTACTTC. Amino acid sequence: CASSRIPQETQYF.

CDR3 nucleotides: TGTGCCAGCAGCTACGCAGGGGGCATCTACGAGCAGTACTTC. This translates into CASSYAGGIYEQYF. The chain is built from TRBV7-2 and TRBJ2-7, with TRBD1 identical over 8 bases. The V gene end was trimmed by 4 bases and the J gene end by 3 bases; junction bases not matched to a gene: 5. From germline, CDR1 is SGHTA and CDR2 FQGNSA. CDR3 length: 14 amino acids.

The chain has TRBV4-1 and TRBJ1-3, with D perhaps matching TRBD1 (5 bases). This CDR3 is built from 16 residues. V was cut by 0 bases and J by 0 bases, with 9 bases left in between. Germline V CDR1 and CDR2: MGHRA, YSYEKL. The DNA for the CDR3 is TGCGCCAGCAGCCAAGATACAGGCTACTCTGGAAACACCATATATTTT. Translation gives CASSQDTGYSGNTIYF.

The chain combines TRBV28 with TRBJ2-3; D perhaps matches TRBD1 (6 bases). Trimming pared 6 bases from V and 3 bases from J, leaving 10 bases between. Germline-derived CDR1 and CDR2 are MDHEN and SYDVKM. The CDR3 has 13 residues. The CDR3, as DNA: TGTGCCAGCAGGATGCAGGGGACAGATACGCAGTATTTT. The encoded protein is CASRMQGTDTQYF.

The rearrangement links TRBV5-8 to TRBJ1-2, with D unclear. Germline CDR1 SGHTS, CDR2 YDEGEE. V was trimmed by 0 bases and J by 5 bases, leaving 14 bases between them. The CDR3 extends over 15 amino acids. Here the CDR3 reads CASSLGAQRGYGYTF. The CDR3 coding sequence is TGTGCCAGCAGCTTGGGGGCCCAAAGAGGGTATGGCTACACCTTC.

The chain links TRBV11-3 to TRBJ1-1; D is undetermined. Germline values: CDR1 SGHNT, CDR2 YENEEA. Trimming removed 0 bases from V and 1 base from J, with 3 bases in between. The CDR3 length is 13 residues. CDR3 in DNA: TGTGCCAGCAGCTTAGAAGGGAACACTGAAGCTTTCTTT. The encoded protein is CASSLEGNTEAFF.

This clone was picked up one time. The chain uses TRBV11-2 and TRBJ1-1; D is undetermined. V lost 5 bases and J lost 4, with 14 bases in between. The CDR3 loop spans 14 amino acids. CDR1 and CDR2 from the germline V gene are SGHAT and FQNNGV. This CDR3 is CASSLTHASTEAFF. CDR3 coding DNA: TGTGCCAGCAGCCTTACTCATGCGAGCACTGAAGCTTTCTTT. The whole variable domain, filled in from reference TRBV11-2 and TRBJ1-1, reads EAGVAQSPRYKIIEKRQSVAFWCNPISGHATLYWYQQILGQGPKLLIQFQNNGVVDDSQLPKDRFSAERLKGVDSTLKIQPAKLEDSAVYLCASSLTHASTEAFFGQGTRLTVV.

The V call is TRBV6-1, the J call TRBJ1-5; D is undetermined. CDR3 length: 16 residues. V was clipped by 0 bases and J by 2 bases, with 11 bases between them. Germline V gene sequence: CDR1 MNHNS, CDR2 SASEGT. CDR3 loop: CASSEAPQSGNQPQHF. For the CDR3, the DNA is TGTGCCAGCAGTGAAGCCCCCCAGTCGGGCAATCAGCCCCAGCATTTT.

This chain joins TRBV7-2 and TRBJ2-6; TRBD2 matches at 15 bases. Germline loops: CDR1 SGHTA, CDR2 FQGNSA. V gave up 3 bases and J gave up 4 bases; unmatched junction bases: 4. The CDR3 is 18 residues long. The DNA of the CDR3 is TGTGCCAGCAGCTTGAGGACTAGCGGGAGGGGAGGGGCCAACGTCCTGACTTTC. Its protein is CASSLRTSGRGGANVLTF.

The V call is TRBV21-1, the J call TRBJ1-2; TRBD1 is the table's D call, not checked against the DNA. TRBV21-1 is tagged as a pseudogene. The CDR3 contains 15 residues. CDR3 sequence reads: CASSTQTGRSYGYTF. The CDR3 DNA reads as TGTGCCAGCAGCACCCAGACAGGTCGAAGCTATGGCTACACCTTC.

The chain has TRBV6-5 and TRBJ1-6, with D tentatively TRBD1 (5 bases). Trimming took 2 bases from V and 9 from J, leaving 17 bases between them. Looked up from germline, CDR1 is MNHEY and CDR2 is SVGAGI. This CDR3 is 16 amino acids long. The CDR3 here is CASSYGSRGRGSPLHF. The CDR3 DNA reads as TGTGCCAGCAGTTACGGCTCCCGGGGCCGCGGTTCACCCCTCCACTTT.

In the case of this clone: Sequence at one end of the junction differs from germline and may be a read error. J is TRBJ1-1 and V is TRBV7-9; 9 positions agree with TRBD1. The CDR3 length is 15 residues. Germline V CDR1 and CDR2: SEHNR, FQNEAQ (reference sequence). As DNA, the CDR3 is TGTGCCAGCATCTTAACACAGGGGGCGAACACTGAAGCTTTCTTT. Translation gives CASILTQGANTEAFF. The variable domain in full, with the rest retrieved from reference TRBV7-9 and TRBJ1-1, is DTGVSQNPRHKITKRGQNVTFRCDPISEHNRLYWYRQTLGQGPEFLTYFQNEAQLEKSRLLSDRFSAERPKGSFSTLEIQRTEQGDSAMYLCASILTQGANTEAFFGQGTRLTVV.

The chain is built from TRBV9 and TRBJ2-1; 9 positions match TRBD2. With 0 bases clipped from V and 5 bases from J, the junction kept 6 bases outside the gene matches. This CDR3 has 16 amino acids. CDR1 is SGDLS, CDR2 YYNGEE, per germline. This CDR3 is CASSVGGGRGNNEQFF. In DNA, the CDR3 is TGTGCCAGCAGCGTAGGCGGCGGGAGGGGAAACAATGAGCAGTTCTTC.